This is a list of T cell receptor beta chains from one sample in a study of cytomegalovirus exposure and HLA in healthy donors. TCRdb keeps only in-frame clones here, not all; method: immunoSEQ multiplex PCR. The sample lists roughly 250,000 clones; approximately 84% were seen once. The sequenced material came from PBMCs. The receptor set was obtained from a woman between 35 and 50 years old in good health and CMV-seropositive. The CDR3 runs from the conserved cysteine through the conserved F or W. Each record gives: CDR3 protein, CDR3 DNA, D gene, clone size, J gene, V gene. A D gene is named only where the DNA matches it firmly. Clone size is given for some rows only: seen once, a few or many times, or a class if the clone is expanded.

CDR3: CASSLPGGSYEQYF; DNA: TGCGCCAGCAGCCTGCCGGGGGGCTCCTACGAGCAGTACTTC; D: TRBD2; size: NA; J: TRBJ2-7; V: TRBV4-1
CDR3: CASSQDPPYSYNSPLHF; DNA: TGCGCCAGCAGCCAAGATCCCCCCTACTCCTATAATTCACCCCTCCACTTT; D: NA; size: once; J: TRBJ1-6; V: TRBV4-1
CDR3: CAWISTSTEAFF; DNA: TGTGCCTGGATAAGTACCAGCACTGAAGCTTTCTTT; D: NA; size: NA; J: TRBJ1-1; V: TRBV30
CDR3: CASSKKGQGNGYTF; DNA: TGTGCCAGCAGCAAAAAGGGACAGGGTAATGGCTACACCTTC; D: TRBD1; size: NA; J: TRBJ1-2; V: TRBV7-9
CDR3: CSVEDPLGGETQYF; DNA: TGCAGCGTTGAAGACCCTCTGGGGGGAGAGACCCAGTACTTC; D: NA; size: NA; J: TRBJ2-5; V: TRBV29-1
CDR3: CASTAPGQGSPLHF; DNA: TGTGCCAGCACCGCCCCGGGACAGGGTTCACCCCTCCACTTT; D: TRBD1; size: NA; J: TRBJ1-6; V: TRBV25-1
CDR3: CASSFASGGNGRHEQYF; DNA: TGTGCCAGCAGCTTTGCTAGCGGGGGCAACGGCCGCCACGAGCAGTACTTC; D: TRBD2; size: few; J: TRBJ2-7; V: TRBV7-2
CDR3: CASSQDLASGVLAKNIQYF; DNA: TGTGCCAGCAGCCAAGATTTGGCTAGCGGGGTCCTAGCCAAAAACATTCAGTACTTC; D: TRBD2; size: NA; J: TRBJ2-4; V: TRBV4-2
CDR3: CASSLGQGSTGELFF; DNA: TGTGCCAGCAGCTTAGGCCAGGGGTCCACCGGGGAGCTGTTTTTT; D: NA; size: NA; J: TRBJ2-2; V: TRBV13
CDR3: CASSGDSLGNYEQYF; DNA: TGTGCCAGCAGTGGAGACAGCCTTGGGAACTACGAGCAGTACTTC; D: NA; size: NA; J: TRBJ2-7; V: TRBV6-1
CDR3: CASSNYGQTNTEAFF; DNA: TGTGCCAGCAGTAACTACGGACAGACGAACACTGAAGCTTTCTTT; D: NA; size: NA; J: TRBJ1-1; V: TRBV6-5
CDR3: CASSLVPSVQETQYF; DNA: TGTGCCAGCAGCTTGGTACCTAGCGTACAAGAGACCCAGTACTTC; D: NA; size: NA; J: TRBJ2-5; V: TRBV5-4
CDR3: CASSQVGVGTGDYGYTF; DNA: TGTGCCAGCAGCCAAGTGGGGGTTGGGACAGGGGATTATGGCTACACCTTC; D: TRBD1; size: few; J: TRBJ1-2; V: TRBV27
CDR3: CASSFRDLTWSGANVLTF; DNA: TGTGCCAGCAGCTTCCGGGACTTAACCTGGTCGGGGGCCAACGTCCTGACTTTC; D: NA; size: NA; J: TRBJ2-6; V: TRBV5-6
CDR3: CASSLGLAGGLGETQYF; DNA: TGCGCCAGCAGCTTGGGCTTAGCGGGAGGCCTAGGGGAGACCCAGTACTTC; D: TRBD2; size: NA; J: TRBJ2-5; V: TRBV5-1
CDR3: CASSGGWNSPLHF; DNA: TGTGCCAGCAGCGGCGGTTGGAATTCACCCCTCCACTTT; D: NA; size: NA; J: TRBJ1-6; V: TRBV27
CDR3: CASSESGRGIGYGYTF; DNA: TGTGCCAGCAGTGAATCGGGAAGGGGGATTGGCTATGGCTACACCTTC; D: NA; size: NA; J: TRBJ1-2; V: TRBV25-1
CDR3: CSVEPGNEQFF; DNA: TGCAGCGTTGAACCGGGCAATGAGCAGTTCTTC; D: NA; size: NA; J: TRBJ2-1; V: TRBV29-1
CDR3: CASSQLAEQETQYF; DNA: TGTGCCAGCAGCCAATTAGCGGAACAAGAGACCCAGTACTTC; D: NA; size: NA; J: TRBJ2-5; V: TRBV21-1
CDR3: CASSPGGPQETQYF; DNA: TGTGCCAGCAGCCCGGGGGGCCCACAAGAGACCCAGTACTTC; D: NA; size: NA; J: TRBJ2-5; V: TRBV7-9
CDR3: CASSPLGAGKETQYF; DNA: TGTGCCAGCAGCCCCTTGGGCGCGGGGAAAGAGACCCAGTACTTC; D: NA; size: NA; J: TRBJ2-5; V: TRBV5-6
CDR3: CASSLGQGLNNEQFF; DNA: TGTGCCAGCAGCCTCGGACAGGGGTTGAACAATGAGCAGTTCTTC; D: TRBD1; size: NA; J: TRBJ2-1; V: TRBV7-3
CDR3: CASSPLSRGNEQFF; DNA: TGTGCCAGCTCACCACTTAGCAGGGGCAATGAGCAGTTCTTC; D: NA; size: NA; J: TRBJ2-1; V: TRBV18
CDR3: CASSLFRGNQPQHF; DNA: TGTGCCAGCAGCTTATTCCGGGGCAATCAGCCCCAGCATTTT; D: NA; size: once; J: TRBJ1-5; V: TRBV7-2
CDR3: CASSLEGGTSVTGSKLFF; DNA: TGTGCCAGCAGCTTGGAGGGGGGGACTTCCGTAACTGGCTCAAAACTGTTTTTT; D: NA; size: NA; J: TRBJ1-4; V: TRBV5-4
CDR3: CASSSEIGDEQYF; DNA: TGTGCCAGCAGCTCGGAGATAGGAGACGAGCAGTACTTC; D: NA; size: NA; J: TRBJ2-7; V: TRBV7-2
CDR3: CASSLLTNTGELFF; DNA: TGTGCCAGCAGCTTACTAACGAACACCGGGGAGCTGTTTTTT; D: NA; size: NA; J: TRBJ2-2; V: TRBV7-2
CDR3: CASRGGLLEAFF; DNA: TGTGCCAGCAGGGGAGGGTTGCTTGAAGCTTTCTTT; D: NA; size: once; J: TRBJ1-1; V: TRBV6-5
CDR3: CASSRSSSGEKLFF; DNA: TGTGCCAGCAGCCGGTCAAGTTCGGGGGAAAAACTGTTTTTT; D: NA; size: NA; J: TRBJ1-4; V: TRBV7-2
CDR3: CASSPPGQLYEQYF; DNA: TGTGCCAGCAGCCCACCGGGACAGCTCTACGAGCAGTACTTC; D: TRBD1; size: NA; J: TRBJ2-7; V: TRBV7-6
CDR3: CASRGEGYQPQHF; DNA: TGTGCCAGCAGGGGGGAGGGCTATCAGCCCCAGCATTTT; D: NA; size: NA; J: TRBJ1-5; V: TRBV2
CDR3: CASRGGSGANVLTF; DNA: TGTGCCAGCAGGGGGGGCTCTGGGGCCAACGTCCTGACTTTC; D: NA; size: NA; J: TRBJ2-6; V: TRBV2
CDR3: CASSLEGLEAFF; DNA: TGTGCCAGCAGCTTGGAGGGCCTTGAAGCTTTCTTT; D: NA; size: NA; J: TRBJ1-1; V: TRBV7-9
CDR3: CSVVGGRWTEAFF; DNA: TGCAGCGTTGTCGGGGGGCGATGGACTGAAGCTTTCTTT; D: NA; size: NA; J: TRBJ1-1; V: TRBV29-1